This TCR beta chain was captured by sequencing in a study of blood T cells in healthy people across ages. Study summary: There was about one barcoded beta molecule captured by template switching per two T cells.

In this sample, this clonotype turned up a few times. Its antigen remains unidentified. Points from the study as a whole: Naive CD4+ cell counts and diversity both ran higher in long-lived than in aged donors.

Germline CDR1 is MNHNS and CDR2 is SASEGT. CDR3 size: 13 residues. The V end lost 1 base, the J end lost 8 bases, and 11 bases lay between the germline ends. Combining a sample-barcoded 5' primer with a J-beta primer mix, a second PCR ran for about 6 to 12 cycles. TCRdb analysed the 5' RACE reads with MiXCR anew, one entry per CDR3 protein. The table includes roughly 1,500,000 distinct CDR3 sequences, approximately 32% detected once. The sequencing input was blood. This sequence joins TRBV6-1 and TRBJ1-2, with D possibly TRBD1 on 5 matching bases. This sequence originates from a woman aged 25 to 39 in good health. The CDR3 loop is CASSEGQPRGYTF. In nucleotides, the CDR3 is TGTGCCAGCAGTGAAGGACAGCCGAGAGGCTACACCTTC.